This T cell receptor (beta chain) was captured by sequencing in a study of CD8+CD57+ T cells in acquired aplastic anemia. This clonotype was observed once. This CDR3 region has 15 residues. Germline V gives CDR1 SGHTA, CDR2 FQGNSA. V trimming: 5 bases; J trimming: 6 bases; junction bases outside the gene matches: 7. Researchers used genomic DNA as the template to profile TCR beta VDJ and CDR3. TCRdb itself ran the reads through MiXCR, one entry per CDR3 protein. Among around 230,000 distinct CDR3 sequences listed, approximately 60% were seen once. The V and J genes are TRBV7-2 and TRBJ2-2; 9 positions agree with TRBD1. The receptor comes from a human donor in good health. The specimen sequenced was sorted CD4+, CD8+, or CD8+CD57+ T cells (not recorded which) from PBMCs. In DNA form, the CDR3 reads TGTGCCAGCAGCCCCTCTAGACAGGGGGCCGGGGAGCTGTTTTTT. Amino acid sequence: CASSPSRQGAGELFF.